This T cell receptor (beta chain) was sequenced for a study of cytomegalovirus exposure and HLA in healthy donors. About this clone itself: Its matching antigen is unknown.

Whole-study findings and limits: In terms of immune exposure information, only CMV serostatus was available.

The donors, nominally healthy at sampling, likely had unrecorded immune exposures. The PCR made use of 60 Vbeta and 13 Jbeta primers. The repertoire was sequenced with immunoSEQ multiplex PCR; TCRdb's copy has only in-frame clones and lacks some. Of just over 200,000 clones listed, under 70% are singletons. This CDR3 has 13 amino acids. Trimming stripped 6 bases from V and 1 base from J, with 10 bases between. In germline, CDR1 is MNHNS, CDR2 SASEGT. The source material was PBMCs. The V call is TRBV6-1, the J call TRBJ2-7; weak D call: TRBD1 (7 bases). The origin of this receptor is a man in his forties in good health and CMV-seropositive. The CDR3 loop is CASRRDSSYEQYF. The CDR3 DNA follows: TGTGCCAGCAGGCGGGACAGTTCCTACGAGCAGTACTTC.